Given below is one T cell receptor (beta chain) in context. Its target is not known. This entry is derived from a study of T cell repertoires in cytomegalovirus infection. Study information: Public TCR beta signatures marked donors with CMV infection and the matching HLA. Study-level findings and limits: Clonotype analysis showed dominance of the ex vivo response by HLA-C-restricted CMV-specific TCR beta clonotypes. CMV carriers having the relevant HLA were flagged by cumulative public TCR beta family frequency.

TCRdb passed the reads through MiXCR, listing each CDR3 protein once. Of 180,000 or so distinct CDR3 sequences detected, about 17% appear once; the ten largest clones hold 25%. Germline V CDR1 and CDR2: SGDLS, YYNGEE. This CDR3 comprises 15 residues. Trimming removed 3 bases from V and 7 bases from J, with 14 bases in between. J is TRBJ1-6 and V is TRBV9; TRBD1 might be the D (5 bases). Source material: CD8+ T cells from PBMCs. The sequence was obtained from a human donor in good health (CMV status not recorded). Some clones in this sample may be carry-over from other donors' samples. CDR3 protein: CASSDPGRKNSPLHF. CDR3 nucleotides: TGTGCCAGCAGCGATCCGGGACGGAAGAATTCACCCCTCCACTTT.